The clone carrying this TCR beta chain showed up many times. Its antigen is undetermined. As to time point: newly diagnosed GD, antithyroid drugs for less than 3 months. The TCR library was prepared using RNA isolated from PBMCs. The authors drew roughly 8.1 milliliters of peripheral blood into EDTA tubes. This specimen comes from a study of regulatory T cells in long-lasting Graves disease. Study-wide results and limits: Examination was confined to peripheral blood, excluding thyroid tissue.

Germline V CDR1 and CDR2: SGHRS, YFSETQ. Trimming cost V 4 bases and J 6 bases; bases outside gene matches: 7. This CDR3 is 14 amino acids long. Through Arm-PCR of CDR3 regions and iRepertoire HTBI primers, TCR beta libraries were built. TCRdb passed the multiplex PCR reads through MiXCR, listing each CDR3 protein once. The table includes some 370,000 distinct CDR3 sequences, 12% detected once. These data were likewise used in another study, on T cells in Graves' hyperthyroidism and ophthalmopathy. That paper notes: A patient was excluded if there was uncontrolled infection, other autoimmune disease, pregnancy or lactation. Most thyroid-expanded clonotypes above 0.001 were also found in blood.

This sample comprised peripheral blood mononuclear cells (PBMCs), obtained at new diagnosis, from a patient treated with antithyroid drugs. The clonotype was recovered from a woman aged 18-29 years with Graves disease. The chain is built from TRBV5-1 and TRBJ2-4; 7 bases line up with TRBD1. The CDR3 reads CASSPTGLGNIQYF. Written as DNA, the CDR3 is TGCGCCAGCAGCCCGACAGGGCTAGGAAACATTCAGTACTTC.